This TCR beta chain derives from a study of cytomegalovirus exposure and HLA in healthy donors. For the study at large: An early release of data contained about 85 million unique TCRs, which came from HLA-typed donors. General study findings and limits: In vitro confirmation showed a few CMV-associated chains to be CMV antigen specific. CMV serostatus was the only immune exposure information that was available.

Worth noting for this clone: Antigen: not known.

V dropped 2 bases and J dropped 8 bases, with 18 bases sitting between them. Germline V gives CDR1 MNHNY, CDR2 SVGAGI (reference sequence). This CDR3 is built from 15 residues. 13 Jbeta primers and 60 Vbeta primers were used for the PCR. The table came from immunoSEQ multiplex PCR; TCRdb's copy has only in-frame clones and leaves some out. Of about 69,000 clones listed, around 74% are singletons. This TCR came from a woman between 25 and 40 years old in good health and CMV-seropositive. The chain has TRBV6-6 and TRBJ1-1, with D perhaps TRBD1 (6 bases). The sample was PBMCs. The CDR3 loop is CASSYVGQSRTEAFF. In DNA form, the CDR3 reads TGTGCCAGCAGTTACGTCGGACAGTCGAGGACGGAAGCTTTCTTT.